This T cell receptor (beta chain) came from a study of shared T cell receptors in the human thymus. Using immunoSEQ multiplex PCR, the repertoire was profiled, and TCRdb retains in-frame clones only, with some absent. The sample contains 500,000 to 850,000 clones, around 87% of which appear only once. Germline V gene lookup returns CDR1 SGHRS and CDR2 YFSETQ. The CDR3 runs to 15 residues. J lost 11 bases, V lost 0 bases, and 13 bases had no gene match. These sequences were also reported in another study, on human thymus T cells. This second report adds: The donor group consisted of healthy Finnish infants who were having corrective surgery for congenital heart defects. The study used thymus tissue resected during corrective heart surgery. Thymic as well as blood repertoires seemed to favor certain V and J genes unevenly. As related research reported, thymic repertoires overlapped highly among unrelated individuals.

The sequence was collected from a boy in the first two years of life with a congenital heart defect. The source material was thymocytes. The rearrangement joins TRBV5-1 to TRBJ2-5; TRBD2 agrees at 7 bases. CDR3 amino acids: CASSLGGSTTREQYF. CDR3 DNA: TGCGCCAGCAGCTTGGGCGGGAGCACAACACGGGAGCAGTACTTC. The entire variable domain, with the rest obtained from reference TRBV5-1 and TRBJ2-5, is as follows: KAGVTQTPRYLIKTRGQQVTLSCSPISGHRSVSWYQQTPGQGLQFLFEYFSETQRNKGNFPGRFSGRQFSNSRSEMNVSTLELGDSALYLCASSLGGSTTREQYFGPGTRLLVL.